The source of this T cell receptor (beta chain) is a study of cytomegalovirus exposure and HLA in healthy donors. V trimming: 5 bases; J trimming: 10 bases; junction bases outside the gene matches: 4. Per germline, CDR1 DFQATT and CDR2 SNEGSKA (reference sequence). This CDR3 contains 11 residues. Vbeta (60) and Jbeta (13) primers were used in the PCR. Profiled with immunoSEQ multiplex PCR; TCRdb holds only in-frame clones, not every one. The sample holds roughly 140,000 clones; 70% to 80% are singletons and the top ten take roughly 4%. Sequencing was performed on PBMCs. The TCR originated in a human donor in good health. The chain employs TRBV20-1 and TRBJ2-7, with TRBD1 identical over 11 bases. The CDR3 spells CSARGQGDQYF. The CDR3, as DNA: TGCAGTGCTCGGGGACAGGGGGATCAGTACTTC.